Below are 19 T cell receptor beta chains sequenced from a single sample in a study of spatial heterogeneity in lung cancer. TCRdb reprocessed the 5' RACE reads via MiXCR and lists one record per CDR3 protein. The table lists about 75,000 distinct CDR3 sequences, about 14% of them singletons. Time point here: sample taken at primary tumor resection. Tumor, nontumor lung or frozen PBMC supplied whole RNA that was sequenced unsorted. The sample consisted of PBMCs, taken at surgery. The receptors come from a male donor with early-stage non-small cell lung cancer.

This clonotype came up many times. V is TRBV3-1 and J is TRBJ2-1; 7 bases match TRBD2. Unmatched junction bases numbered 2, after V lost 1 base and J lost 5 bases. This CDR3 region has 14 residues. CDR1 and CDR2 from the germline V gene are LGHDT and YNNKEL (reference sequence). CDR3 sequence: CASSQGLADNEQFF. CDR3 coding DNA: TGTGCCAGCAGCCAAGGCCTAGCGGACAATGAGCAGTTCTTC.

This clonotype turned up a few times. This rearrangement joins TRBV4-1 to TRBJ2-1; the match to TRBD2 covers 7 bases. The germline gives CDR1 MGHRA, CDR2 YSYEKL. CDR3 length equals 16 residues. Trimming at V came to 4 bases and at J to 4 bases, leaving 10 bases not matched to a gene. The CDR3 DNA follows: TGCGCCAGCAGCCCGTTAGCGGGCCCGACGTACAATGAGCAGTTCTTC. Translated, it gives CASSPLAGPTYNEQFF.

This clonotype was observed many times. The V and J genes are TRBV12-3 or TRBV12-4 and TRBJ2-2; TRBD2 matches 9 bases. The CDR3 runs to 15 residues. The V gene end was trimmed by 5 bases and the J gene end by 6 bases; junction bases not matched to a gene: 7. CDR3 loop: CASSQLAGLAGELFF. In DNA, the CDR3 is TGTGCCAGCAGTCAACTAGCGGGTTTAGCCGGGGAGCTGTTTTTT.

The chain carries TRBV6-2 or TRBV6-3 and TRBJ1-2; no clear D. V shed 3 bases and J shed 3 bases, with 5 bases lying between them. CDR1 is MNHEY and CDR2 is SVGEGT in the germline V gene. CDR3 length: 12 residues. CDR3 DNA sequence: TGTGCCAGCAGTTATACGGACTATGGCTACACCTTC. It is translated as CASSYTDYGYTF.

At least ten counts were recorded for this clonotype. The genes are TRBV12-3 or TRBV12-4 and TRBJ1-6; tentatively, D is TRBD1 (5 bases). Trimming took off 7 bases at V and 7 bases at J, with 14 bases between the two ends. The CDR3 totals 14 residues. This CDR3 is CASTWGTGNSPLHF. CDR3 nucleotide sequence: TGTGCCAGCACCTGGGGGACGGGCAATTCACCCCTCCACTTT.

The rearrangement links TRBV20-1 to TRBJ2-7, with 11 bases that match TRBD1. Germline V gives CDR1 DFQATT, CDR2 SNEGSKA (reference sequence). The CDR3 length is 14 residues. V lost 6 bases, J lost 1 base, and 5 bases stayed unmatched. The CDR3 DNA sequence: TGCAGTGCCTTCGGACAGGGGGCTTCCTACGAGCAGTACTTC. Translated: CSAFGQGASYEQYF.

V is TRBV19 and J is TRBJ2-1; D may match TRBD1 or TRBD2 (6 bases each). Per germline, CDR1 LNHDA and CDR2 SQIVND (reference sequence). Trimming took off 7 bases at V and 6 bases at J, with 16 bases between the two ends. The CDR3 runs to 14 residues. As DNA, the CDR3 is TGTGCCAGTACCTCATTTGGGGGGCTCAATGAGCAGTTCTTC. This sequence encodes CASTSFGGLNEQFF.

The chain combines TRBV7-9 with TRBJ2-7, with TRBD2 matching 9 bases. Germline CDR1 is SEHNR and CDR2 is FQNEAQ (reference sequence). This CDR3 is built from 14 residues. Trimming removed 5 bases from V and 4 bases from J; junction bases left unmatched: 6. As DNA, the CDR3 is TGTGCCAGCAGCCCCGGACTAGCGCGATACGAGCAGTACTTC. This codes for CASSPGLARYEQYF.

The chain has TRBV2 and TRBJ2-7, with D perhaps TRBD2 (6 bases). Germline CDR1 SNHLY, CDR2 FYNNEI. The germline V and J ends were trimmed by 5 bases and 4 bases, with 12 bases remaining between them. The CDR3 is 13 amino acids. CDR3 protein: CASSTGTPYEQYF. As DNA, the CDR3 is TGTGCCAGCAGTACCGGGACTCCTTACGAGCAGTACTTC.

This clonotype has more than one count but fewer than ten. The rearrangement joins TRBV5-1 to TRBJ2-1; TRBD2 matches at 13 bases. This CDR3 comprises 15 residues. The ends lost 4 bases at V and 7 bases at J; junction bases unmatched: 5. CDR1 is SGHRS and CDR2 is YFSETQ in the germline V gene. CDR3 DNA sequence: TGCGCCAGCAGCCCGGGACTAGCGGGAACAAATGAGCAGTTCTTC. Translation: CASSPGLAGTNEQFF.

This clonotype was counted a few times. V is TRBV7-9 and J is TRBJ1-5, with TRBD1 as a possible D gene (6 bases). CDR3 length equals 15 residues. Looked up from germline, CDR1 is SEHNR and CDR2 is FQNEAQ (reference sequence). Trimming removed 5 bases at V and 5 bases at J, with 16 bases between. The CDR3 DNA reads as TGTGCCAGCAGCCAGAACAGGGACGGAGATCAGCCCCAGCATTTT. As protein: CASSQNRDGDQPQHF. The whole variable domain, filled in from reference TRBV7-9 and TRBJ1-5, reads DTGVSQNPRHKITKRGQNVTFRCDPISEHNRLYWYRQTLGQGPEFLTYFQNEAQLEKSRLLSDRFSAERPKGSFSTLEIQRTEQGDSAMYLCASSQNRDGDQPQHFGDGTRLSIL.

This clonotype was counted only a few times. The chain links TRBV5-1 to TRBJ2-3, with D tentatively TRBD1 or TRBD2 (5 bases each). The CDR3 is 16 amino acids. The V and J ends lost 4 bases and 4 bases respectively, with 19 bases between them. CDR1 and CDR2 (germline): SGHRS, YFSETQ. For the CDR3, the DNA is TGCGCCAGCAGCCGAACCGGGACCCCAGCCGCAGATACGCAGTATTTT. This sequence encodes CASSRTGTPAADTQYF.

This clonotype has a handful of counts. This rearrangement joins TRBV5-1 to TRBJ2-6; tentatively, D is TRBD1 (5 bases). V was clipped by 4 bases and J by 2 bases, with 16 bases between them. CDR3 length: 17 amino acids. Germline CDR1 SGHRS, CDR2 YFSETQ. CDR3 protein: CASSPQGSITGANVLTF. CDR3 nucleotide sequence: TGCGCCAGCAGCCCCCAGGGCTCGATCACTGGGGCCAACGTCCTGACTTTC.

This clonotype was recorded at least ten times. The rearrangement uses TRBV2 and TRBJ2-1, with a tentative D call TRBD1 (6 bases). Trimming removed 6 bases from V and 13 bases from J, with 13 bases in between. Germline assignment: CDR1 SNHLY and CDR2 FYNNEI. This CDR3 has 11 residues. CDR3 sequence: CASRGAGDQFF. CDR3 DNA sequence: TGTGCCAGCAGGGGGGCCGGGGATCAGTTCTTC.

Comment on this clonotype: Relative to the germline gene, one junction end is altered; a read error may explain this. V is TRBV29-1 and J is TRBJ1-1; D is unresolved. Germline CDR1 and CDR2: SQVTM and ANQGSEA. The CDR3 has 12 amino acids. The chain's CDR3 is CSVKDSNTEAFF. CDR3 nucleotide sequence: TGCAGCGTTAAAGATTCGAACACTGAAGCTTTCTTT. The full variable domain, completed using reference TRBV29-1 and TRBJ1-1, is SAVISQKPSRDICQRGTSLTIQCQVDSQVTMMFWYRQQPGQSLTLIATANQGSEATYESGFVIDKFPISRPNLTFSTLTVSNMSPEDSSIYLCSVKDSNTEAFFGQGTRLTVV.

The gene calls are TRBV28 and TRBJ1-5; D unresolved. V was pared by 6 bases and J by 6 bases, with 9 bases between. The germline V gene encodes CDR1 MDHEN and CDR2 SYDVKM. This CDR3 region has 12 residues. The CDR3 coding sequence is TGTGCCAGCAGGGTGGGTAGTCAGCCCCAGCATTTT. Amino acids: CASRVGSQPQHF.

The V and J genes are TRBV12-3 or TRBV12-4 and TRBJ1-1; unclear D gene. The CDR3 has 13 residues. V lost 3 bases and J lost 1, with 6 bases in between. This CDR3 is CASSFWANTEAFF. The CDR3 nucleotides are TGTGCCAGCAGTTTTTGGGCGAACACTGAAGCTTTCTTT.

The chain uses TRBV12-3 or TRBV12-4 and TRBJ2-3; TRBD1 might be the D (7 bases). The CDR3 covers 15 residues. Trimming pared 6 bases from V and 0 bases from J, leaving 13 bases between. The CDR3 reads CASSTRGTSTDTQYF. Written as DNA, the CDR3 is TGTGCCAGCAGCACCAGGGGGACTAGCACAGATACGCAGTATTTT.

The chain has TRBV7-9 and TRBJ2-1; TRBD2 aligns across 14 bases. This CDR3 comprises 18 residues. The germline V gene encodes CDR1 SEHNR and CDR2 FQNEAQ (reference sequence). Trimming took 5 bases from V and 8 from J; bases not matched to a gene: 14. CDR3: CASSPGTGLAGGGDEQFF. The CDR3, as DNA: TGTGCCAGCAGCCCGGGGACCGGACTAGCGGGAGGTGGGGATGAGCAGTTCTTC.